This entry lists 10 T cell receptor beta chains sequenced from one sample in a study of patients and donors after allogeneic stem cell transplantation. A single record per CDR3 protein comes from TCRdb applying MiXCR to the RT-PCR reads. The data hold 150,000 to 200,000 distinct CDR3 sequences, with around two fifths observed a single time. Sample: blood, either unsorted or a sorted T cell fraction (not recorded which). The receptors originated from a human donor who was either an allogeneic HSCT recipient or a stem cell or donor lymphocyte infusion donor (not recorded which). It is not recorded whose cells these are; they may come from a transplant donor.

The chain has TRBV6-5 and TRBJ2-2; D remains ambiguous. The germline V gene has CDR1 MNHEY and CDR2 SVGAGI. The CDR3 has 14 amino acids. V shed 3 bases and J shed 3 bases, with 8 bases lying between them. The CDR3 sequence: CASSYKGYTGELFF. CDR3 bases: TGTGCCAGCAGTTATAAAGGATACACCGGGGAGCTGTTTTTT.

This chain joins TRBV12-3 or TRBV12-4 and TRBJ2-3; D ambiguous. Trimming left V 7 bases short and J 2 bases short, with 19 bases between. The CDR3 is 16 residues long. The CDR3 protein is CASTPGSHLYTDTQYF. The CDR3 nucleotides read TGTGCCAGCACCCCCGGGTCGCACCTCTACACAGATACGCAGTATTTT.

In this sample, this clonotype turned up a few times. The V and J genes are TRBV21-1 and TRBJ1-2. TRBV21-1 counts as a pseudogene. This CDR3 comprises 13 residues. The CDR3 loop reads CASSKPLSYGYTF. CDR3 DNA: TGTGCCAGCAGCAAACCACTGAGCTATGGCTACACCTTC.

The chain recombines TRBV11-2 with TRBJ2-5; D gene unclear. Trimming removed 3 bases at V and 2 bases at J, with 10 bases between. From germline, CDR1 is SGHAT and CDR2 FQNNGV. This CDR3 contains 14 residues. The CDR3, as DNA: TGTGCCAGCAGCTTTATCGCACGGCAAGAGACCCAGTACTTC. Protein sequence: CASSFIARQETQYF.

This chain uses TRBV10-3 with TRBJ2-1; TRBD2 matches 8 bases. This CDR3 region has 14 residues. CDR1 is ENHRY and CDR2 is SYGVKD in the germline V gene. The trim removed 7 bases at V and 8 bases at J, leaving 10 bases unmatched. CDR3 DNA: TGTGCCATCAAGGAAGACGGGAGGGCCGATGAGCAGTTCTTC. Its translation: CAIKEDGRADEQFF.

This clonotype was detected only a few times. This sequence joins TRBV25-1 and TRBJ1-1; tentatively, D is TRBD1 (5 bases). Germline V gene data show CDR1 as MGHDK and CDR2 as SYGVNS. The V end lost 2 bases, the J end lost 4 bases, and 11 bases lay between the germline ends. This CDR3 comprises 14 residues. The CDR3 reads CASSEDPGGTEAFF. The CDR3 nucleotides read TGTGCCAGCAGTGAAGACCCCGGGGGCACTGAAGCTTTCTTT.

This chain's CDR3 is CASTPGGTGASEQYF. DNA for the CDR3: TGTGCCAGTACTCCCGGGGGGACAGGAGCGTCTGAGCAGTACTTC. J is TRBJ2-7 and V is TRBV12-3 or TRBV12-4, with D perhaps TRBD1 (8 bases). Between the trimmed V and J ends, which lost 9 bases and 7 bases, there was a span of 25 bases. This CDR3 contains 15 residues.

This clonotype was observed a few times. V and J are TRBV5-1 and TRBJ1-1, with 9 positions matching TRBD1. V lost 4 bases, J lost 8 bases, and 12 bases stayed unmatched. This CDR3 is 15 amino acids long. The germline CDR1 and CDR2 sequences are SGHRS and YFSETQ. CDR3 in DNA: TGCGCCAGCAGCCCCCCGGGACAGGGAGGCCTAGAAGCTTTCTTT. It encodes CASSPPGQGGLEAFF.

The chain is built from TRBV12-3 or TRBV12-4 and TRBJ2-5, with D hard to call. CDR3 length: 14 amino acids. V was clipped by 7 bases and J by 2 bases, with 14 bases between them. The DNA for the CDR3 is TGTGCCAGCACCCAATCACGGGCACAAGAGACCCAGTACTTC. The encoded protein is CASTQSRAQETQYF.

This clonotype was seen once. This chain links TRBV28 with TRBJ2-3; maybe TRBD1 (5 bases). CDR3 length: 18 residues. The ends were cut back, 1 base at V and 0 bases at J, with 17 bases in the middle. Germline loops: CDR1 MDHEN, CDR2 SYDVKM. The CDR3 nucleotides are TGTGCCAGCAGTTTATTCCCCCCCTGGGCAGGGAGCACAGATACGCAGTATTTT. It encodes CASSLFPPWAGSTDTQYF.